This record looks at one TCR beta chain sequence and its context. Its matching antigen is unknown. This entry comes from a study of blood T cells in healthy people across ages. Overall study findings and caveats: A strong correlation was seen between TCR beta diversity and naive T cell percentage. Shifts in expanded clonotypes may have been confounded by donor CMV status, which was unknown.

Using a J-beta primer mix together with a sample-barcoded 5' primer, a second PCR was run for about 6 to 11 cycles. MiXCR, applied by TCRdb to the 5' RACE reads, yields one record per CDR3 protein. The sample contains roughly 1,700,000 distinct CDR3 sequences, 28% of which appear only once. Roughly 9.2 milliliters of peripheral blood were drawn from each donor into EDTA-treated tubes. Each sample had at least 6 million PBMCs isolated. The CDR3 contains 12 residues. The germline V and J ends were trimmed by 4 bases and 7 bases, with 11 bases remaining between them. Germline V gene data show CDR1 as SQVTM and CDR2 as ANQGSEA.

The clonotype originates from a woman between 25 and 40 years old in good health. The specimen was blood. The chain employs TRBV29-1 and TRBJ1-5; the D is unclear. CDR3 protein: CSVGRKVQPQHF. In DNA, the CDR3 is TGCAGCGTTGGGAGAAAGGTCCAGCCCCAGCATTTT.